This T cell receptor (beta chain) was recovered during a study of tumor-infiltrating lymphocytes in glioblastoma multiforme. TCR beta libraries were built from RNA through three nested multiplex PCR rounds using modified ARM-PCR. TCRdb processed the multiplex PCR reads anew with MiXCR; each CDR3 protein has one entry. This sample has approximately 15,000 distinct CDR3 sequences; 65% to 80% occur once, and the top ten carry 40% to 55%. Whole-study results and caveats: Unequal TCR RNA per T cell might skew measured clone sizes.

The CDR3 consists of 16 residues. Losses at the gene ends were 6 bases for V and 4 bases for J; bases not matched to a gene: 9. The germline V gene encodes CDR1 MNHEY and CDR2 SVGEGT. The table lists this clonotype with many counts. The antigen is undetermined. The V and J genes are TRBV6-2 or TRBV6-3 and TRBJ2-3; 11 bases fit TRBD2. The specimen was brain tumor tissue. This TCR was recovered from a male donor with glioblastoma. CDR3 nucleotide sequence: TGTGCCAGCAGCTATAGCGGGGGGGCCTCGGCAGATACGCAGTATTTT. It translates to CASSYSGGASADTQYF.